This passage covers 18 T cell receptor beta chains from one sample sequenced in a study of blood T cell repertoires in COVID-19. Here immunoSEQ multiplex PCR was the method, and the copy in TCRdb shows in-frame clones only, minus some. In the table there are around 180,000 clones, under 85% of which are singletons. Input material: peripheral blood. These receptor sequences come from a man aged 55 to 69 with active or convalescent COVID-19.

The DNA of the CDR3 is TGTGCCACCCAGAGGGGGAATAGGGAAAAACTGTTTTTT. This translates into CATQRGNREKLFF. V is TRBV10-3 and J is TRBJ1-4; weak D call: TRBD1 (6 bases). The CDR3 runs 13 residues. Trimming removed 10 bases at V and 8 bases at J, with 17 bases between. The germline CDR1 and CDR2 sequences are ENHRY and SYGVKD.

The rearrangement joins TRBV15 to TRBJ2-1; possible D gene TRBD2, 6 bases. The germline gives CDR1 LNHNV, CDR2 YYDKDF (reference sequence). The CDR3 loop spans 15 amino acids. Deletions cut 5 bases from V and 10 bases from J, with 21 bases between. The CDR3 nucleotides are TGTGCCACCAGCTCTGGGAGGAGTATAGAGGTGGAGCAGTTCTTC. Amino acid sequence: CATSSGRSIEVEQFF.

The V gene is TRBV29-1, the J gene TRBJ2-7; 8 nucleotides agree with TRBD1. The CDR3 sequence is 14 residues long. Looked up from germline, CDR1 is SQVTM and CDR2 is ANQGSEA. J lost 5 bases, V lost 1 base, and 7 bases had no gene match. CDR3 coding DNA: TGCAGCGTTGAAGGGGGACAGGCGGGGAACGAGCAGTACTTC. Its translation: CSVEGGQAGNEQYF.

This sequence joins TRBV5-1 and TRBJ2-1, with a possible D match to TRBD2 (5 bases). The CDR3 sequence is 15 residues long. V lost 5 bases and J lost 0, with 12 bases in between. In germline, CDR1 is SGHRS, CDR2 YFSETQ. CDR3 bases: TGCGCCAGCAGTAAACGGGGTAGCTCCTACAATGAGCAGTTCTTC. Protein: CASSKRGSSYNEQFF.

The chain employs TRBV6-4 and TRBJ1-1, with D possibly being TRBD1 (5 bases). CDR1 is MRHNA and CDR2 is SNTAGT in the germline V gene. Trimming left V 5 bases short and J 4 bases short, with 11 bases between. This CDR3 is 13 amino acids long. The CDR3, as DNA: TGTGCCAGCAGTCCCTTTCAGGGCACTGAAGCTTTCTTT. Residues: CASSPFQGTEAFF.

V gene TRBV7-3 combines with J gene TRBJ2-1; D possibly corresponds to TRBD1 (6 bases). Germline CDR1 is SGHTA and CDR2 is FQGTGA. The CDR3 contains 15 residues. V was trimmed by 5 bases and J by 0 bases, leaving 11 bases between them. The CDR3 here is CASSQKGGSYNEQFF. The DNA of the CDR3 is TGTGCCAGCAGCCAAAAAGGGGGCTCCTACAATGAGCAGTTCTTC.

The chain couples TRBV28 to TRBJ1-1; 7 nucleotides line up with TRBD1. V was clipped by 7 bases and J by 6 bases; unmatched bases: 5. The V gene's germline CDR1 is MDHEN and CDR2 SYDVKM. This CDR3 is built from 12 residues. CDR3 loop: CASTWQGAEAFF. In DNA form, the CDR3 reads TGTGCCAGCACATGGCAGGGGGCTGAAGCTTTCTTT.

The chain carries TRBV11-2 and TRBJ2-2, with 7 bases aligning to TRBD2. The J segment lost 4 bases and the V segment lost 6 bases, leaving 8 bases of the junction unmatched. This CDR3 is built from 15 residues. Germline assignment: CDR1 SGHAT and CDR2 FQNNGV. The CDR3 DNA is TGTGCCAGCAGTACGGGCGGGAGTGGCACCGGGGAGCTGTTTTTT. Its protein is CASSTGGSGTGELFF.

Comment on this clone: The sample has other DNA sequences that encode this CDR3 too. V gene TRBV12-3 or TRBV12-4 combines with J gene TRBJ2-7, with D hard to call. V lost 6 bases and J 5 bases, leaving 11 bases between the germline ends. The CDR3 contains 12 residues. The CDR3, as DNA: TGTGCCAGCAGCCCGGGTGGCCACGAGCAGTACTTC. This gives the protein CASSPGGHEQYF.

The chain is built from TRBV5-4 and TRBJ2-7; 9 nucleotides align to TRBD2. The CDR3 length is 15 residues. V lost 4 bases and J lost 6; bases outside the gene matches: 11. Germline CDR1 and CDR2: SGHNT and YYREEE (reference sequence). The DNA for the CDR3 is TGTGCCAGCAGCCCGGGACTAGCTTCCCTGGGCGAGCAGTACTTC. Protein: CASSPGLASLGEQYF. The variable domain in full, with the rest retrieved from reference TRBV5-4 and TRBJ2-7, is ETGVTQSPTHLIKTRGQQVTLRCSSQSGHNTVSWYQQALGQGPQFIFQYYREEENGRGNFPPRFSGLQFPNYSSELNVNALELDDSALYLCASSPGLASLGEQYFGPGTRLTVT.

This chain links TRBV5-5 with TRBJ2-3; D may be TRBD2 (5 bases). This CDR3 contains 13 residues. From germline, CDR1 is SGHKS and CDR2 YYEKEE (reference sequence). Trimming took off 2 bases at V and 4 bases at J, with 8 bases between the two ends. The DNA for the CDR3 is TGTGCCAGCAGCTTTAGCGACCCAGATACGCAGTATTTT. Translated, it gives CASSFSDPDTQYF.

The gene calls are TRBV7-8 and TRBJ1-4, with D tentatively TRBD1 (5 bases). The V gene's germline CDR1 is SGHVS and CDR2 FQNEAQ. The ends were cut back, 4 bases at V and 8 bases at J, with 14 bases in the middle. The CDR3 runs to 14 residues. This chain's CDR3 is CASSSGGGREKLFF. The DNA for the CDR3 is TGTGCCAGCAGCTCGGGCGGGGGTCGGGAAAAACTGTTTTTT.

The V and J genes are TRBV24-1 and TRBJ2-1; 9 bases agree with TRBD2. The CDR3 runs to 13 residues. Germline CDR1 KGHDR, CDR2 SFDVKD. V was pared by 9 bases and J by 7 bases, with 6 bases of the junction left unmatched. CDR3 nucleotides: TGTGCCACCCGGCCTAGCGGGATGAATGAGCAGTTCTTC. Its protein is CATRPSGMNEQFF.

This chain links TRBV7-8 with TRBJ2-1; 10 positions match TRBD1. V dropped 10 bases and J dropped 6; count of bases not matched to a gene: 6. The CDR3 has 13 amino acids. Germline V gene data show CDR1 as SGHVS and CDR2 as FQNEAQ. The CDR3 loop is CAISGTGVNEQFF. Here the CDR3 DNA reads TGTGCCATCTCCGGGACAGGGGTCAATGAGCAGTTCTTC.

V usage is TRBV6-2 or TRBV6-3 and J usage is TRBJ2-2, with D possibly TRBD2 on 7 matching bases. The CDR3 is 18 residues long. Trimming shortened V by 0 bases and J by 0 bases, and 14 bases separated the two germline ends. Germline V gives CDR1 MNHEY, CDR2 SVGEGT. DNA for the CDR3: TGTGCCAGCAGTTACTCATATACAGGGAGGGCGAACACCGGGGAGCTGTTTTTT. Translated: CASSYSYTGRANTGELFF.

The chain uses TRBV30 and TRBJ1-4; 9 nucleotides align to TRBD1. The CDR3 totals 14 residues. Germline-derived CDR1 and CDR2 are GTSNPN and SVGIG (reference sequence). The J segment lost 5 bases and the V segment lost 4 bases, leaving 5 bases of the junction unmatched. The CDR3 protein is CAWTRGTGNEKLFF. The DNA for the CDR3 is TGTGCCTGGACACGCGGGACAGGGAATGAAAAACTGTTTTTT. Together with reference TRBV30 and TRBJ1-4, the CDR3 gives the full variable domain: SQTIHQWPATLVQPVGSPLSLECTVEGTSNPNLYWYRQAAGRGLQLLFYSVGIGQISSEVPQNLSASRPQDRQFILSSKKLLLSDSGFYLCAWTRGTGNEKLFFGSGTQLSVL.

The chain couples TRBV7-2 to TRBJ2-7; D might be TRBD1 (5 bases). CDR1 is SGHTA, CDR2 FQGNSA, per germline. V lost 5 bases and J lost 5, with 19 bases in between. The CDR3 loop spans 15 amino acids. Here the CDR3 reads CASSLDSGPGNEQYF. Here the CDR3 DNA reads TGTGCCAGCAGCCTCGACAGTGGGCCTGGAAACGAGCAGTACTTC. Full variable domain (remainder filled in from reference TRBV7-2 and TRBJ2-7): GAGVSQSPSNKVTEKGKDVELRCDPISGHTALYWYRQSLGQGLEFLIYFQGNSAPDKSGLPSDRFSAERTGGSVSTLTIQRTQQEDSAVYLCASSLDSGPGNEQYFGPGTRLTVT.

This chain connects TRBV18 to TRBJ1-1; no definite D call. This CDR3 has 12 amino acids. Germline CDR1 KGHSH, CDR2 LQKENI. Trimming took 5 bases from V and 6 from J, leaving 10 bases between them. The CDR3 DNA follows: TGTGCCAGCTCAAGTAGAGAGGCTGAAGCTTTCTTT. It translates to CASSSREAEAFF.